Shown below are 24 T cell receptor beta chains from a single sample sequenced in a study of T cells after posttransplantation cyclophosphamide. Treatment was busulfan-fludarabine conditioning, a marrow graft, and cyclophosphamide on days +3 and +4. Sequencing was performed with immunoSEQ multiplex PCR; in TCRdb, only in-frame clones are kept and a portion is missing. The data contain 5,500 to 7,000 clones, about four fifths of them seen just once; the ten biggest clones take up approximately 3%. The sample in question was CD4+ T cells sorted from blood, obtained 350 to 370 days after allogeneic stem cell transplant with posttransplant cyclophosphamide. These receptors were obtained from a male patient in his forties or fifties who received an allogeneic stem cell transplant from a related donor and was CMV-positive. Some T cells here may be from the graft donor.

The CDR3 region is CASSPGQGTDTQYF. The CDR3 nucleotides read TGTGCCAGTAGCCCGGGACAGGGGACCGATACGCAGTATTTT. V is TRBV19 and J is TRBJ2-3; 10 bases are shared with TRBD1. This CDR3 spans 14 amino acids. V gave up 6 bases and J gave up 6 bases; unmatched junction bases: 6. The V gene's germline CDR1 is LNHDA and CDR2 SQIVND (reference sequence). Variable domain in full (rest from reference TRBV19 and TRBJ2-3): DGGITQSPKYLFRKEGQNVTLSCEQNLNHDAMYWYRQDPGQGLRLIYYSQIVNDFQKGDIAEGYSVSREKKESFPLTVTSAQKNPTAFYLCASSPGQGTDTQYFGPGTRLTVL.

The genes are TRBV19 and TRBJ2-6; weak D call: TRBD1 (6 bases). V was trimmed by 5 bases and J by 3 bases, leaving 14 bases between them. The germline V gene has CDR1 LNHDA and CDR2 SQIVND (reference sequence). The length of the CDR3 is 16 residues. CDR3: CASSQFTGFGANVLTF. CDR3 coding DNA: TGTGCCAGTAGTCAATTTACAGGGTTTGGGGCCAACGTCCTGACTTTC.

This clone occurred once. The V call is TRBV10-2, the J call TRBJ2-1; D is unresolved. Trimming shortened V by 4 bases and J by 7 bases, and 14 bases separated the two germline ends. The CDR3 is 14 residues long. CDR1 is WSHSY and CDR2 is SAAADI in the germline V gene. The CDR3 nucleotides are TGCGCCAGCAGTGCCCTCCACGGTCGAAATGAGCAGTTCTTC. Protein product: CASSALHGRNEQFF.

The genes are TRBV19 and TRBJ2-1, with a possible D match to TRBD1 (5 bases). The CDR3 runs to 13 residues. Germline V CDR1 and CDR2: LNHDA, SQIVND (reference sequence). Trimming pared 8 bases from V and 0 bases from J, leaving 8 bases between. The CDR3 spells CASARGSYNEQFF. The CDR3, as DNA: TGTGCCAGTGCAAGGGGCTCCTACAATGAGCAGTTCTTC.

The DNA of the CDR3 is TGTGCCAGCAGCCCTACCGGGACAGGGAACAACTATGGCTACACCTTC. Translated: CASSPTGTGNNYGYTF. The rearrangement uses TRBV9 and TRBJ1-2; 9 bases agree with TRBD1. V gave up 4 bases and J gave up 2 bases; unmatched junction bases: 9. CDR1 and CDR2 from the germline V gene are SGDLS and YYNGEE. This CDR3 has 16 residues.

The chain is built from TRBV7-9 and TRBJ1-6, with D tentatively TRBD1 (5 bases). The germline gives CDR1 SEHNR, CDR2 FQNEAQ (reference sequence). This CDR3 contains 15 residues. V dropped 4 bases and J dropped 6 bases, with 13 bases sitting between them. CDR3 loop: CASSWGESSNSPLHF. The DNA for the CDR3 is TGTGCCAGCAGCTGGGGGGAGAGTAGTAATTCACCCCTCCACTTT.

This CDR3 is CASSPSPGTGGGTEAFF. In nucleotides, the CDR3 is TGTGCCAGCAGCCCTAGTCCCGGGACAGGGGGCGGAACTGAAGCTTTCTTT. V and J are TRBV7-8 and TRBJ1-1; 12 nucleotides align to TRBD1. Germline CDR1 is SGHVS and CDR2 is FQNEAQ. Trimming at V came to 5 bases and at J to 5 bases, leaving 12 bases not matched to a gene. The CDR3 spans 17 residues.

V is TRBV18 and J is TRBJ2-3; 12 nucleotides agree with TRBD1. Germline values: CDR1 KGHSH, CDR2 LQKENI. V lost 3 bases to trimming and J lost 6 bases; unmatched junction nucleotides: 4. This CDR3 region has 15 residues. This CDR3 reads CASSPPGQGADTQYF. CDR3 sequence (DNA): TGTGCCAGCTCACCTCCGGGACAGGGGGCGGATACGCAGTATTTT.

This clone was picked up one time. The chain has TRBV30 and TRBJ1-2; 7 bases match TRBD1. The germline V gene encodes CDR1 GTSNPN and CDR2 SVGIG (reference sequence). Trimming at V came to 7 bases and at J to 2 bases, leaving 4 bases not matched to a gene. There are 12 residues in the CDR3. Here the CDR3 reads CASQTGNYGYTF. The CDR3 nucleotides are TGTGCCTCCCAGACAGGGAACTATGGCTACACCTTC.

V and J are TRBV15 and TRBJ2-5, with TRBD1 matching 7 bases. This CDR3 comprises 15 residues. The trim removed 3 bases at V and 5 bases at J, leaving 9 bases unmatched. Germline V lookup: CDR1 LNHNV, CDR2 YYDKDF (reference sequence). The CDR3 DNA reads TGTGCCACCAGCAGTGGCAGGGGGAGAGGGGAGACCCAGTACTTC. Encoded protein: CATSSGRGRGETQYF.

The CDR3 sequence is CASSVVSGELFF. The CDR3 nucleotides read TGTGCCAGCAGCGTCGTTAGCGGGGAGCTGTTTTTT. This chain connects TRBV11-2 to TRBJ2-2, with D unclear. V lost 5 bases to trimming and J lost 7 bases, with 8 bases between them. This CDR3 has 12 residues. The germline CDR1 and CDR2 sequences are SGHAT and FQNNGV.

This chain uses TRBV19 with TRBJ1-5; D is unclear. The germline V and J ends were trimmed by 5 bases and 4 bases, with 9 bases remaining between them. Germline V gene data show CDR1 as LNHDA and CDR2 as SQIVND (reference sequence). CDR3 length equals 13 residues. The CDR3 is CASSYRSNQPQHF. Written as DNA, the CDR3 is TGTGCCAGTAGTTACCGGTCAAATCAGCCCCAGCATTTT.

The genes are TRBV4-1 and TRBJ2-1; 8 bases match TRBD2. J gave up 2 bases and V 4 bases, and 16 bases lay outside the gene matches. There are 19 residues in the CDR3. Germline loops: CDR1 MGHRA, CDR2 YSYEKL. CDR3 loop: CASSPTALAVFTTYNEQFF. CDR3 coding DNA: TGCGCCAGCAGCCCTACGGCACTAGCGGTCTTTACTACCTACAATGAGCAGTTCTTC.

The chain joins TRBV19 to TRBJ2-3, with TRBD2 matching 7 bases. V shed 2 bases, J shed 5 bases, and the junction held 7 bases outside the gene matches. This CDR3 region has 15 residues. Germline V gives CDR1 LNHDA, CDR2 SQIVND (reference sequence). The chain's CDR3 is CASSIRGRAVDTQYF. CDR3 nucleotides: TGTGCCAGTAGTATACGGGGGAGGGCCGTAGATACGCAGTATTTT.

A word on this clone: This specimen includes other DNA sequences encoding the same CDR3. CDR3 in amino acids: CASSVLQGGITEAFF. In DNA form, the CDR3 reads TGTGCCAGCAGCGTGCTACAAGGGGGTATAACTGAAGCTTTCTTT. This chain links TRBV7-9 with TRBJ1-1; possibly TRBD1 for D (6 bases). CDR1 and CDR2 from the germline V gene are SEHNR and FQNEAQ (reference sequence). This CDR3 has 15 amino acids. V shed 5 bases and J shed 5 bases, with 18 bases lying between them. Complete variable domain (other parts from reference TRBV7-9 and TRBJ1-1): DTGVSQNPRHKITKRGQNVTFRCDPISEHNRLYWYRQTLGQGPEFLTYFQNEAQLEKSRLLSDRFSAERPKGSFSTLEIQRTEQGDSAMYLCASSVLQGGITEAFFGQGTRLTVV.

This clone was seen once. J is TRBJ1-1 and V is TRBV28; 11 nucleotides align to TRBD1. Looked up from germline, CDR1 is MDHEN and CDR2 is SYDVKM. Losses at the gene ends were 6 bases for V and 4 bases for J; bases not matched to a gene: 10. There are 16 residues in the CDR3. CDR3 loop: CASSQFQGQGGTEAFF. The CDR3 DNA reads as TGTGCCAGCAGCCAGTTTCAGGGACAGGGGGGCACTGAAGCTTTCTTT. The full variable domain, completed using reference TRBV28 and TRBJ1-1, is DVKVTQSSRYLVKRTGEKVFLECVQDMDHENMFWYRQDPGLGLRLIYFSYDVKMKEKGDIPEGYSVSREKKERFSLILESASTNQTSMYLCASSQFQGQGGTEAFFGQGTRLTVV.

This chain connects TRBV2 to TRBJ2-3; D ambiguous. Germline V gene sequence: CDR1 SNHLY, CDR2 FYNNEI. The CDR3 runs to 14 residues. Trimming cost V 2 bases and J 4 bases, with 10 bases left between them. The CDR3 sequence is CASSEILLADTQYF. The CDR3 region has the DNA TGTGCCAGCAGTGAAATTCTCCTCGCAGATACGCAGTATTTT.

In its sample, this clone is large (0.1 to 1%). The gene calls are TRBV6-5 and TRBJ1-1; D gene uncertain. Germline lookup yields CDR1 MNHEY and CDR2 SVGAGI. The CDR3 is 13 amino acids. V lost 5 bases and J 4 bases, leaving 11 bases between the germline ends. The CDR3 spells CASSGRFTTEAFF. Here the CDR3 DNA reads TGTGCCAGCAGTGGTCGGTTTACCACTGAAGCTTTCTTT.

The V and J genes are TRBV5-1 and TRBJ2-1, with D uncertain. The CDR3 totals 13 residues. With 0 bases removed from V and 4 bases from J, the gap between germline ends came to 5 bases. The germline gives CDR1 SGHRS, CDR2 YFSETQ. DNA of the CDR3: TGCGCCAGCAGCTTGGACCGGTACAATGAGCAGTTCTTC. Its translation is CASSLDRYNEQFF.

This clone has only one observation. The chain links TRBV5-1 to TRBJ1-5; a possible D gene is TRBD1 (6 bases). From germline, CDR1 is SGHRS and CDR2 YFSETQ. V was cut by 4 bases and J by 2 bases, with 16 bases left in between. The CDR3 consists of 16 residues. CDR3 bases: TGCGCCAGCAGCAAGGACAGTTCCACTGGCAATCAGCCCCAGCATTTT. This gives the protein CASSKDSSTGNQPQHF.

The J gene is TRBJ1-2, the V gene TRBV7-8, with 11 bases matching TRBD1. Germline CDR1 and CDR2: SGHVS and FQNEAQ. The V segment lost 5 bases and the J segment 8 bases; nucleotides outside the gene matches: 4. This CDR3 has 13 residues. CDR3 DNA sequence: TGTGCCAGCAGCAGGACAGGGGGCAGCGGCTACACCTTC. Protein sequence: CASSRTGGSGYTF.

The V call is TRBV18, the J call TRBJ2-7; a possible D gene is TRBD1 (6 bases). The germline CDR1 and CDR2 sequences are KGHSH and LQKENI. V lost 2 bases to trimming and J lost 2 bases, with 10 bases between them. The CDR3 consists of 14 residues. The CDR3 coding sequence is TGTGCCAGCTCACCATCCAGGGGCGCCTACGAGCAGTACTTC. This translates into CASSPSRGAYEQYF.

The chain uses TRBV19 and TRBJ2-7; D gene unclear. Germline CDR1 is LNHDA and CDR2 is SQIVND (reference sequence). Trimming took off 0 bases at V and 2 bases at J, with 5 bases between the two ends. This CDR3 has 13 residues. The CDR3 DNA is TGTGCCAGTAGTATAGACGGTACCTACGAGCAGTACTTC. Its protein is CASSIDGTYEQYF.

The rearrangement uses TRBV4-1 and TRBJ2-1, with D tentatively TRBD2 (6 bases). Germline CDR1 and CDR2: MGHRA and YSYEKL. CDR3 length: 15 amino acids. V was pared by 6 bases and J by 7 bases, with 19 bases between. The CDR3 reads CASSGGEDPWNEQFF. CDR3 sequence (DNA): TGCGCCAGCAGTGGTGGGGAGGATCCCTGGAATGAGCAGTTCTTC.